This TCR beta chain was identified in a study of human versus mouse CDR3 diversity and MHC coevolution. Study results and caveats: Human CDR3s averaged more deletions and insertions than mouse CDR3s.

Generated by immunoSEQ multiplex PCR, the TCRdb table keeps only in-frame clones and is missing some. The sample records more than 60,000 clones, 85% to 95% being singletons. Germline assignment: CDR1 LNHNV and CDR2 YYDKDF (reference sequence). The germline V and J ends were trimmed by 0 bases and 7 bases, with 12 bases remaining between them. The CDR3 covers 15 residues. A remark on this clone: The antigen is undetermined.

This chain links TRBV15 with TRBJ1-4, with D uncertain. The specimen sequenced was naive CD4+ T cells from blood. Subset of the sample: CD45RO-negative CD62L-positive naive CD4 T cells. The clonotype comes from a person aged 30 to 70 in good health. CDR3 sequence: CATSRDGRIFEKLFF. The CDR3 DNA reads TGTGCCACCAGCAGAGATGGGAGGATTTTTGAAAAACTGTTTTTT.